Listed below are T cell receptor beta chains from one sample, sequenced in a study of blood T cell repertoires in COVID-19. Generated by immunoSEQ multiplex PCR, the TCRdb table keeps only in-frame clones and is missing some. The table records approximately 110,000 clones, about 90% of them present only once. Input material: peripheral blood. The source of these receptors is a man aged 50-59 years with COVID-19, enrolled during active disease. Both conserved end residues are part of each CDR3. D genes are given only for firm matches. Size values are once, few and many counts, or a class for expanded clones, and some rows have none.

clone size	V gene	J gene	D gene	CDR3 protein	CDR3 DNA
NA	TRBV24-1	TRBJ2-1	TRBD2	CATSDPGLTHEQFF	TGTGCCACCAGTGATCCGGGACTAACCCATGAGCAGTTCTTC
NA	TRBV11-3	TRBJ1-1	TRBD1	CASSLDPGTDMNTEAFF	TGTGCCAGCAGCTTAGACCCCGGGACAGACATGAACACTGAAGCTTTCTTT
few	TRBV7-9	TRBJ1-4	NA	CASSRGSNEKLFF	TGTGCCAGCAGCCGCGGGAGTAATGAAAAACTGTTTTTT
NA	TRBV4-1	TRBJ2-1	TRBD2	CASSLRLATGNEQFF	TGCGCCAGCAGCCTCCGACTAGCTACGGGCAATGAGCAGTTCTTC
NA	TRBV19	TRBJ1-2	TRBD1	CASSTRQGNGYTF	TGTGCCAGTAGTACCCGACAGGGAAATGGCTACACCTTC
NA	TRBV7-8	TRBJ2-1	TRBD2	CASSLRAGTSGSYEQFF	TGTGCCAGCAGCTTAAGGGCCGGGACTAGCGGGAGCTATGAGCAGTTCTTC
NA	TRBV2	TRBJ2-3	NA	CASSGERVTDTQYF	TGTGCCAGCAGTGGGGAGCGGGTTACAGATACGCAGTATTTT
once	TRBV5-1	TRBJ2-5	NA	CASSLGLSAGETQYF	TGCGCCAGCAGCTTGGGGCTTAGCGCTGGAGAGACCCAGTACTTC
once	TRBV29-1	TRBJ1-3	TRBD1	CSGGQHLISSGNTIYF	TGCAGCGGGGGACAGCATCTAATCAGCTCTGGAAACACCATATATTTT
NA	TRBV30	TRBJ1-4	NA	CAWNWQGNEKLFF	TGTGCCTGGAATTGGCAGGGGAATGAAAAACTGTTTTTT
NA	TRBV27	TRBJ2-2	TRBD1	CASSSLGTGNTGELFF	TGTGCCAGCAGTAGCCTGGGGACAGGAAACACCGGGGAGCTGTTTTTT
once	TRBV7-6	TRBJ1-5	NA	CASSLQSGQPQHF	TGTGCCAGCAGCTTACAGTCGGGTCAGCCCCAGCATTTT